Only a few counts were recorded for the clone carrying this T cell receptor delta chain. A much larger clone lies a single base off, so this may be a read error. Other DNA sequences in the same sample also yield this CDR3. This CDR3 has 16 amino acids. The ends lost 4 bases at V and 0 bases at J; junction bases unmatched: 4. Germline V CDR1 and CDR2: GEAIGNYY, EKD. This record comes from a study of gamma-delta T cells after stem cell transplantation. TCRdb repeated clone calling on the RT-PCR reads with CATT. This table has 1,000 to 1,500 delta-chain clones, about 1.7% appearing once. The source is a human donor. It is not recorded whose cells these are; they may come from a transplant donor. The sample consisted of gamma-delta T cells. The chain employs TRDV2 and TRDJ1; TRDD3 matches 13 bases. The CDR3 spells CACDTLGDTNTDKLIF. For the CDR3, the DNA is TGTGCCTGTGATACACTGGGGGATACGAACACCGATAAACTCATCTTT.